Presented here are 3 T cell receptor beta chains from one specimen sequenced in a study of T cells after yellow fever vaccination. TCRdb re-derived calls from the 5' RACE reads in MiXCR, one entry per CDR3 protein. The sample holds approximately 74,000 distinct CDR3 sequences, approximately 7.7% seen once. The sample here was CD8+ T cells sorted from PBMCs, taken around 5 days after the first yellow fever vaccination. The receptors were gathered from a man aged 18 to 35 who received the YFV17D yellow fever vaccine.

The V call is TRBV20-1, the J call TRBJ1-5; a weak D match, TRBD1 (5 bases). The CDR3 totals 16 residues. Germline loops: CDR1 DFQATT, CDR2 SNEGSKA (reference sequence). V shed 6 bases and J shed 2 bases, with 20 bases lying between them. The CDR3 sequence: CSAHVGNLGGNQPQHF. CDR3 DNA: TGCAGTGCCCACGTCGGGAACTTAGGGGGCAATCAGCCCCAGCATTTT.

V gene TRBV11-2 combines with J gene TRBJ2-1, with 8 bases aligning to TRBD2. Germline trimming cut 2 bases from V and 7 bases from J; bases unmatched to any gene: 7. Germline CDR1 is SGHAT and CDR2 is FQNNGV. CDR3 size: 15 residues. Here the CDR3 reads CASSLNAGGRNEQFF. DNA for the CDR3: TGTGCCAGCAGCTTAAACGCGGGGGGCCGGAATGAGCAGTTCTTC.

The table lists this clonotype with many counts. The chain couples TRBV7-9 to TRBJ2-7, with 7 bases that match TRBD2. Germline values: CDR1 SEHNR, CDR2 FQNEAQ (reference sequence). The CDR3 extends over 12 amino acids. V gave up 5 bases and J gave up 6 bases; unmatched junction bases: 4. Here the CDR3 reads CASSGLGREQYF. The DNA of the CDR3 is TGTGCCAGCAGCGGACTAGGACGCGAGCAGTACTTC.